This is a list of T cell receptor beta chains from one sample in a study of blood T cells in healthy people across ages. TCRdb re-derived calls from the 5' RACE reads in MiXCR, one entry per CDR3 protein. The table shows 660,000 or so distinct CDR3 sequences, with under 65% occurring only once. Input material: blood. These receptor sequences come from a man aged 55 to 70 in good health. Each CDR3 is given with its conserved first and last residue. A D gene is named only where the DNA matches it firmly. Some rows mark clone size as missing; the rest say once, few, many or name a class of expanded clone.

D gene | clone size | J gene | V gene | CDR3 protein | CDR3 DNA
NA | NA | TRBJ1-6 | TRBV20-1 | CSARADRYNSPLHF | TGCAGTGCCCGGGCCGACCGCTATAATTCACCCCTCCACTTT
NA | NA | TRBJ2-3 | TRBV4-1 | CASSQYERLRTDTQYF | TGCGCCAGCAGCCAATACGAGCGCCTTAGGACAGATACGCAGTATTTT
NA | NA | TRBJ2-1 | TRBV24-1 | CATSEQGFEQFF | TGTGCCACCAGTGAGCAGGGTTTCGAGCAGTTCTTC
NA | NA | TRBJ2-1 | TRBV28 | CASSLQPGYNEQFF | TGTGCCAGCAGTTTACAACCAGGGTACAATGAGCAGTTCTTC
NA | NA | TRBJ1-2 | TRBV3-1 | CASSRGPSGYGYTF | TGTGCCAGCAGCCGCGGACCTTCTGGCTATGGCTACACCTTC
NA | once | TRBJ2-1 | TRBV3-1 | CASSPGGGYQYNEQFF | TGTGCCAGCAGCCCAGGGGGAGGGTATCAGTACAATGAGCAGTTCTTC
NA | NA | TRBJ1-5 | TRBV2 | CASSGRVGQPQHF | TGTGCCAGCAGTGGGCGGGTGGGCCAGCCCCAGCATTTT
NA | once | TRBJ2-5 | TRBV20-1 | CSADKETQYF | TGCAGTGCTGACAAAGAGACCCAGTACTTC
NA | few | TRBJ2-7 | TRBV29-1 | CSVEGFGDEQYF | TGCAGCGTTGAAGGGTTCGGGGACGAGCAGTACTTC
NA | NA | TRBJ2-7 | TRBV20-1 | CSAELGVGTYEQYF | TGCAGTGCTGAGTTGGGGGTAGGGACCTACGAGCAGTACTTC
TRBD1 | few | TRBJ2-1 | TRBV20-1 | CSASRGPGYNEQFF | TGCAGTGCTAGTAGGGGGCCGGGCTACAATGAGCAGTTCTTC
NA | NA | TRBJ1-1 | TRBV29-1 | CSVGTGPEAFF | TGCAGCGTTGGTACAGGGCCTGAAGCTTTCTTT
NA | NA | TRBJ2-3 | TRBV12-3/TRBV12-4 | CASRLGGAVETQYF | TGTGCCAGCAGGTTGGGGGGGGCCGTAGAGACGCAGTATTTT
TRBD2 | few | TRBJ2-7 | TRBV18 | CASSPRLSSGGSYEQYF | TGTGCCAGCTCACCCCGACTGAGTAGCGGGGGATCCTACGAGCAGTACTTC
NA | NA | TRBJ2-7 | TRBV20-1 | CSATGQVDEQYF | TGCAGTGCTACGGGACAAGTAGACGAGCAGTACTTC
NA | NA | TRBJ1-2 | TRBV13 | CASSLVQGGYYGYTF | TGTGCCAGCAGCTTAGTACAGGGCGGATACTATGGCTACACCTTC
TRBD1 | NA | TRBJ2-3 | TRBV5-1 | CASSLRDRGYTDTQYF | TGCGCCAGCAGCCTGCGGGACAGGGGTTATACAGATACGCAGTATTTT
TRBD2 | few | TRBJ2-1 | TRBV29-1 | CSVGSVGGGYNEQFF | TGCAGCGTTGGGTCCGTCGGGGGGGGCTACAATGAGCAGTTCTTC
TRBD1 | once | TRBJ1-3 | TRBV28 | CASSPGTGASGNTIYF | TGTGCCAGCAGCCCCGGGACAGGGGCTTCTGGAAACACCATATATTTT
NA | few | TRBJ1-1 | TRBV7-2 | CASSFTGTEAFF | TGTGCCAGCAGCTTTACGGGGACTGAAGCTTTCTTT
NA | few | TRBJ1-2 | TRBV20-1 | CSARRQDNGYTF | TGCAGTGCTAGGCGTCAGGACAATGGCTACACCTTC
TRBD2 | once | TRBJ2-4 | TRBV5-1 | CASSPRLAASSYNEQYF | TGCGCCAGCAGCCCGAGACTAGCGGCAAGCTCCTACAATGAGCAGTACTTC
NA | NA | TRBJ2-1 | TRBV5-1 | CASSLGGGRLNEQFF | TGCGCCAGCAGCTTGGGAGGGGGACGCTTGAATGAGCAGTTCTTC
NA | few | TRBJ2-5 | TRBV4-2 | CASSPRRDRQETQYF | TGTGCCAGCAGCCCACGTAGAGACAGGCAAGAGACCCAGTACTTC
NA | once | TRBJ2-3 | TRBV6-5 | CASTEHRLGDTQYF | TGTGCCAGCACCGAACACCGACTGGGAGATACGCAGTATTTT
TRBD2 | few | TRBJ2-1 | TRBV4-2 | CASSQDPWTSGGAGNEQFF | TGTGCCAGCAGCCAAGACCCTTGGACTAGCGGGGGGGCTGGTAATGAGCAGTTCTTC
NA | NA | TRBJ1-1 | TRBV29-1 | CSVEGRDTEAFF | TGCAGCGTTGAAGGCAGGGACACTGAAGCTTTCTTT
NA | NA | TRBJ2-1 | TRBV20-1 | CSAVYNEQFF | TGCAGTGCTGTGTACAATGAGCAGTTCTTC
NA | few | TRBJ2-2 | TRBV6-2/TRBV6-3 | CASRPTGLNTGELFF | TGTGCCAGCAGGCCCACAGGGTTGAACACCGGGGAGCTGTTTTTT
NA | few | TRBJ1-2 | TRBV28 | CASSFEGANHNYGYTF | TGTGCCAGCAGTTTTGAAGGAGCGAACCATAACTATGGCTACACCTTC